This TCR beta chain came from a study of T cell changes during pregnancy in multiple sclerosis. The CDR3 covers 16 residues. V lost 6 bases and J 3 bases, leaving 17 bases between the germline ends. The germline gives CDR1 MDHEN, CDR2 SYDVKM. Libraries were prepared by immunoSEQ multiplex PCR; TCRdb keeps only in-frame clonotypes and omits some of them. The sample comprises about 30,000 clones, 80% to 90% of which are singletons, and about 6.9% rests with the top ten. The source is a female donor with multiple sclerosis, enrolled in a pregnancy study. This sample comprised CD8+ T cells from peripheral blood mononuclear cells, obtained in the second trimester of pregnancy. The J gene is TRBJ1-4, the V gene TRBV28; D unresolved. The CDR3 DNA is TGTGCCAGCAGACCCCGATCGGGGTTATCTAATGAAAAACTGTTTTTT. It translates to CASRPRSGLSNEKLFF.